This T cell receptor beta chain was profiled in a study of blood T cells in healthy people across ages. Combining a sample-barcoded 5' primer with a J-beta primer mix, a second PCR ran for 7 to 11 cycles. Unique molecular identifiers of 12 random nucleotides labeled each cDNA. Each CDR3 protein gets one entry after TCRdb re-called the 5' RACE reads with MiXCR. The sample lists about 670,000 distinct CDR3 sequences, 52% occurring once. General study findings and limits: Investigators viewed diversity estimates from one million T cells as underestimates, the study reported. Roughly linear age-related decline in beta diversity appeared, significant by age 40.

Trimming took off 1 base at V and 8 bases at J, with 9 bases between the two ends. The CDR3 runs to 12 residues. Germline CDR1 DFQATT, CDR2 SNEGSKA (reference sequence). Per sample, at least 5 micrograms of total RNA were extracted. This clonotype was recorded at least ten times. Its antigen is currently unknown. V usage is TRBV20-1 and J usage is TRBJ2-1; tentatively, D is TRBD1 (5 bases). The TCR sequence derives from an elderly woman in good health. Sequencing input: blood. CDR3 in amino acids: CSARAWGDEQFF. CDR3 DNA sequence: TGCAGTGCTAGAGCTTGGGGCGATGAGCAGTTCTTC.